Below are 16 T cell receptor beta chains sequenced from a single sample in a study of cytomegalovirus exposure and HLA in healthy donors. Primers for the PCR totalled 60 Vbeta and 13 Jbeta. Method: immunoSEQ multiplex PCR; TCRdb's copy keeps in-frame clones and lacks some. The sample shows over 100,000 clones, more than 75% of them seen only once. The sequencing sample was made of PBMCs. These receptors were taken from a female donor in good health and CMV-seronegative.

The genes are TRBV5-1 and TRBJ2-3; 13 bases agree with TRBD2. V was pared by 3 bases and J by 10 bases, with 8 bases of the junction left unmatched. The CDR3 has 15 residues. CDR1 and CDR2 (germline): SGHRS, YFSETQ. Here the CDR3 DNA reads TGCGCCAGCAGCTCGGGACTAGCGGGGCGGAGCGCGCAGTATTTT. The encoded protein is CASSSGLAGRSAQYF. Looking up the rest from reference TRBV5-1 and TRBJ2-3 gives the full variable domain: KAGVTQTPRYLIKTRGQQVTLSCSPISGHRSVSWYQQTPGQGLQFLFEYFSETQRNKGNFPGRFSGRQFSNSRSEMNVSTLELGDSALYLCASSSGLAGRSAQYFGPGTRLTVL.

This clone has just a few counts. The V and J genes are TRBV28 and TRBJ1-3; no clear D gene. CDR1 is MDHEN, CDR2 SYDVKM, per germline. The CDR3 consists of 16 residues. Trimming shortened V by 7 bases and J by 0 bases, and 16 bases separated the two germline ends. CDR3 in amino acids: CASNSLGQPSGNTIYF. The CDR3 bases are TGTGCCAGCAACTCTCTTGGGCAGCCCTCTGGAAACACCATATATTTT.

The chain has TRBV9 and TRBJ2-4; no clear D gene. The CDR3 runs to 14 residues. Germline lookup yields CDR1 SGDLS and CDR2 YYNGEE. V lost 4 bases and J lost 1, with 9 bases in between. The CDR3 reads CASSTTLAKNIQYF. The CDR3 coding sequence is TGTGCCAGCAGCACCACTCTCGCCAAAAACATTCAGTACTTC.

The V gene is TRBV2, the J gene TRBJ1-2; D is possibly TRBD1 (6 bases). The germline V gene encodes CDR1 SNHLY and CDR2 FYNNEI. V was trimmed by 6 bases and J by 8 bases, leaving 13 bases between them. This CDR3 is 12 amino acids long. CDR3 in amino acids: CASSAGTRGYTF. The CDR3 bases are TGTGCCAGCAGCGCTGGGACACGCGGCTACACCTTC.

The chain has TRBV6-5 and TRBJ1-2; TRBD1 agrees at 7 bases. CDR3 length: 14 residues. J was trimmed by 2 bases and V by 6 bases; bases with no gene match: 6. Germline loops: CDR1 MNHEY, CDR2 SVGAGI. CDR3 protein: CASRSTGLNYGYTF. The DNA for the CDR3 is TGTGCCAGCAGGTCGACAGGGCTGAACTATGGCTACACCTTC.

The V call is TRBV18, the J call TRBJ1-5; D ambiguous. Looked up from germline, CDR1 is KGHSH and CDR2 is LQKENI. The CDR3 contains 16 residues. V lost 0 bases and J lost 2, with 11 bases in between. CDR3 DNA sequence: TGTGCCAGCTCACCACCGGGAAGGGAGGGCAATCAGCCCCAGCATTTT. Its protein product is CASSPPGREGNQPQHF.

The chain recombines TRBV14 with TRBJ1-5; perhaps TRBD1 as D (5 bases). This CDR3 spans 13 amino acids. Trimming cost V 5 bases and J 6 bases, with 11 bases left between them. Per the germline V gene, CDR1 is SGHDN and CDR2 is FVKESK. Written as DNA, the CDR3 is TGTGCCAGCAGCAAAGGGGCGGGTCAGCCCCAGCATTTT. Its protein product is CASSKGAGQPQHF.

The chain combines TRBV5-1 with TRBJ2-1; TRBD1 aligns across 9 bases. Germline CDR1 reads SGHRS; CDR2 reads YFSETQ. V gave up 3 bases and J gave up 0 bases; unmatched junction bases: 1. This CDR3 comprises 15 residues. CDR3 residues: CASSSGQGSYNEQFF. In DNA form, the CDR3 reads TGCGCCAGCAGCTCGGGACAGGGCTCCTACAATGAGCAGTTCTTC.

This chain's CDR3 is CASSSTGGPTSYNEQFF. CDR3 nucleotides: TGTGCCAGCAGTTCTACAGGGGGCCCGACGTCCTACAATGAGCAGTTCTTC. The gene calls are TRBV28 and TRBJ2-1; TRBD1 aligns across 9 bases. This CDR3 contains 17 residues. V gave up 4 bases and J gave up 1 base; unmatched junction bases: 8. Germline V gene sequence: CDR1 MDHEN, CDR2 SYDVKM.

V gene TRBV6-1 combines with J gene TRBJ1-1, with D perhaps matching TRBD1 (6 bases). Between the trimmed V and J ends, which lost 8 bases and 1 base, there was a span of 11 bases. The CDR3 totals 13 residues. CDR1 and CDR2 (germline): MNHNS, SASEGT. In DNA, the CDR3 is TGTGCCAGCGGACAGTGGGCGAACACTGAAGCTTTCTTT. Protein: CASGQWANTEAFF.

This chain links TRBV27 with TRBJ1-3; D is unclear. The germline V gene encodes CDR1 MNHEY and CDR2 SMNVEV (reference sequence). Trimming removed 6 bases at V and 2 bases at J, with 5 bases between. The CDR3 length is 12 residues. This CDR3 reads CASRLTGNTIYF. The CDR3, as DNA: TGTGCCAGCAGACTCACTGGAAACACCATATATTTT.

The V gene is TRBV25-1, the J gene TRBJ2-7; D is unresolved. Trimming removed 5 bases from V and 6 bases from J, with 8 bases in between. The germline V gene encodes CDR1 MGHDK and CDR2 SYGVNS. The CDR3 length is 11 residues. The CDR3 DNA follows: TGTGCCAGCAGTAGATACAGCGAGCAGTACTTC. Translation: CASSRYSEQYF.

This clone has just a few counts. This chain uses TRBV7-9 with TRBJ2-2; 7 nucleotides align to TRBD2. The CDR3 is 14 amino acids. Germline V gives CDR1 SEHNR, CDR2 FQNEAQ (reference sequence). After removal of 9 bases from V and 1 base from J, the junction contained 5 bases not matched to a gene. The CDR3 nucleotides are TGTGCCAGTTTCGGGAGGATGAACACCGGGGAGCTGTTTTTT. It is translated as CASFGRMNTGELFF.

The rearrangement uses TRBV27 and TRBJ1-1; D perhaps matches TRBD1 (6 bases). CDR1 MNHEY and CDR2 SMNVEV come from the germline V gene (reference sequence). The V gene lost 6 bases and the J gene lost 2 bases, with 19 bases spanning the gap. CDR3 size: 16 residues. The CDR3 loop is CASRPRSGGTNTEAFF. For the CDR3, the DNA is TGTGCCAGCAGACCCCGGAGCGGGGGGACAAACACTGAAGCTTTCTTT.

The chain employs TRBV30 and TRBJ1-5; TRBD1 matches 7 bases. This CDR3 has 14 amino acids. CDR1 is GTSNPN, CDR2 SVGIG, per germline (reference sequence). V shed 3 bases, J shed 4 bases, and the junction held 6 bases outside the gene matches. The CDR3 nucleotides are TGTGCCTGGAGCAGGGGACAGACTAATCAGCCCCAGCATTTT. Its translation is CAWSRGQTNQPQHF.

The CDR3 sequence: CASSLGQSHYEQYF. The CDR3, as DNA: TGTGCCAGCAGCTTGGGACAGAGTCACTACGAGCAGTACTTC. This chain links TRBV11-2 with TRBJ2-7; 7 bases line up with TRBD1. The V and J ends lost 3 bases and 3 bases, in that order; junction bases with no gene match: 5. CDR1 SGHAT and CDR2 FQNNGV come from the germline V gene. The CDR3 contains 14 residues.